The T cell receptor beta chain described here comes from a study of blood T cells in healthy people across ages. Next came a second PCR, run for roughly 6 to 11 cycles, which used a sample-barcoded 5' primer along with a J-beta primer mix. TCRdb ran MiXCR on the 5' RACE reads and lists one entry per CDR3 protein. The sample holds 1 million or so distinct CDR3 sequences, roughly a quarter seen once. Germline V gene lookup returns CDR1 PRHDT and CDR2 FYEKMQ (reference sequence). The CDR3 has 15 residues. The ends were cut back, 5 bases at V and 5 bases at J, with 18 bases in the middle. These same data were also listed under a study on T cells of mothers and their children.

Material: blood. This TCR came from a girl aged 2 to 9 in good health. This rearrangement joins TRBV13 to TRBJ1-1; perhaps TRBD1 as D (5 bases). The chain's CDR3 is CASSVWPGRGTEAFF. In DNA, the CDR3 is TGTGCCAGCAGCGTCTGGCCGGGACGGGGAACTGAAGCTTTCTTT.